This TCR beta chain was sequenced in a study of CD8 T cells in Susac syndrome. CD8+ and CD4+ blood T cells underwent TCR beta sequencing. The multiple sclerosis controls consisted of treatment-naive patients with relapsing-remitting disease, either stable or active. In contrast to the negatively isolated CD8+ and CD4+ T cells, TEMRA cells were FACS-enriched. With random hexamers, about 0.45 to 1 ug RNA was reverse transcribed. The method of amplification for TCR beta CDR3 was immunoSEQ multiplex PCR, covering 54 Vbeta and 13 Jbeta. TCRdb processed the immunoSEQ multiplex PCR reads anew with MiXCR; each CDR3 protein has one entry. The table has 200,000 or so distinct CDR3 sequences, 90% to 95% seen once. The CDR3 has 15 amino acids. Between the trimmed V and J ends, which lost 5 bases and 0 bases, there was a span of 14 bases. Germline values: CDR1 MNHEY, CDR2 SVGEGT.

The receptor was isolated from a human donor with multiple sclerosis. This rearrangement joins TRBV6-2 or TRBV6-3 to TRBJ2-7; D may be TRBD1 or TRBD2 (5 bases each). The sample taken for sequencing was CD4+ T cells from PBMCs. CDR3 sequence (DNA): TGTGCCAGCAGTCTAGGGGACGACCACTCCTACGAGCAGTACTTC. Translation: CASSLGDDHSYEQYF.